The next 10 T cell receptor beta chains were all read from a single sample in a study of response to subunit inactivated influenza vaccine. TCRdb itself ran the RT-PCR reads through MiXCR, one entry per CDR3 protein. The sample lists 800,000 or so distinct CDR3 sequences, 21% occurring once. The sample in question was PBMCs from blood, obtained approximately 5 days after vaccination. The receptors derive from a man aged 50 or older who received an inactivated influenza vaccine.

The V gene is TRBV11-2, the J gene TRBJ2-5; a possible D gene is TRBD1 (6 bases). Trimming left V 5 bases short and J 5 bases short, with 18 bases between. This CDR3 has 15 residues. CDR1 and CDR2 from the germline V gene are SGHAT and FQNNGV. CDR3 DNA: TGTGCCAGCAGCCGGGGTTGGGGGCACAAGGAGACCCAGTACTTC. Amino acid sequence: CASSRGWGHKETQYF.

This chain connects TRBV4-2 to TRBJ1-5, with 8 bases lining up with TRBD1. Germline V gene sequence: CDR1 LGHNA, CDR2 YNFKEQ. CDR3 length: 14 residues. The J segment lost 5 bases and the V segment lost 1 base, leaving 1 base of the junction unmatched. The DNA of the CDR3 is TGTGCCAGCAGCCAAGTGGGACAGGATCAGCCCCAGCATTTT. This translates into CASSQVGQDQPQHF.

For this clonotype: One end of the junction is discordant with germline, which a read error may explain. The chain links TRBV7-9 to TRBJ2-7, with 14 bases aligning to TRBD2. Germline CDR1 SEHNR, CDR2 FQNEAQ (reference sequence). This CDR3 contains 14 residues. For the CDR3, the DNA is TGTGCCAGCAGCTTAATTGGACTAGCGGGAGGATCCCAATTC. Translation gives CASSLIGLAGGSQF.

In its sample, this clonotype was seen a few times. The chain has TRBV4-2 and TRBJ2-1; 11 nucleotides match TRBD2. The CDR3 extends over 17 amino acids. The germline gives CDR1 LGHNA, CDR2 YNFKEQ. With V trimmed by 3 bases and J by 10 bases, 14 bases remained unmatched. The CDR3 DNA sequence: TGTGCCAGCAGCCAGGAAACCGGGACTAGCGGTTGGCAGGAGCAGTTCTTC. Protein: CASSQETGTSGWQEQFF.

This clonotype came up a few times. The chain joins TRBV7-9 to TRBJ1-4, with 9 bases matching TRBD1. This CDR3 spans 15 amino acids. Germline values: CDR1 SEHNR, CDR2 FQNEAQ (reference sequence). V shed 5 bases, J shed 3 bases, and the junction held 4 bases outside the gene matches. This CDR3 reads CASSPDRGSNEKLFF. The CDR3 coding sequence is TGTGCCAGCAGCCCCGACAGGGGGTCTAATGAAAAACTGTTTTTT.

The gene calls are TRBV9 and TRBJ2-5, with D possibly being TRBD1 or TRBD2 (5 bases each). Germline CDR1 is SGDLS and CDR2 is YYNGEE. V was clipped by 4 bases and J by 5 bases, with 15 bases between them. The CDR3 length is 14 residues. The CDR3 is CASSSRDARETQYF. In DNA, the CDR3 is TGTGCCAGCAGCAGCCGGGACGCCAGGGAGACCCAGTACTTC.

This clonotype was observed at least ten times. The chain links TRBV5-1 to TRBJ1-1; D perhaps matches TRBD1 (6 bases). The CDR3 runs 14 residues. Germline lookup yields CDR1 SGHRS and CDR2 YFSETQ. Trimming took off 0 bases at V and 2 bases at J, with 8 bases between the two ends. Written as DNA, the CDR3 is TGCGCCAGCAGCTTGGGACAGGTAAACACTGAAGCTTTCTTT. Protein product: CASSLGQVNTEAFF. Full variable domain (outside the CDR3, taken from reference TRBV5-1 and TRBJ1-1): KAGVTQTPRYLIKTRGQQVTLSCSPISGHRSVSWYQQTPGQGLQFLFEYFSETQRNKGNFPGRFSGRQFSNSRSEMNVSTLELGDSALYLCASSLGQVNTEAFFGQGTRLTVV.

The rearrangement links TRBV11-2 to TRBJ2-7; D not resolved. The CDR3 runs 14 residues. The V end was cut by 5 bases, the J end by 3 bases, with 14 bases between. Germline V gene lookup returns CDR1 SGHAT and CDR2 FQNNGV. Here the CDR3 DNA reads TGTGCCAGCAGCCCAGTGAACAGCAACTACGAGCAGTACTTC. Residues: CASSPVNSNYEQYF.

V gene TRBV5-6 combines with J gene TRBJ1-1; maybe TRBD1 (6 bases). The germline V and J ends were trimmed by 4 bases and 0 bases, with 22 bases remaining between them. Germline V gene data show CDR1 as SGHDT and CDR2 as YYEEEE. The CDR3 contains 18 residues. CDR3 in DNA: TGTGCCAGCAGCCTGTCCCTTGGACAGCTTCCTATGAACACTGAAGCTTTCTTT. Encoded protein: CASSLSLGQLPMNTEAFF.

V gene TRBV25-1 combines with J gene TRBJ2-3; TRBD1 agrees at 7 bases. The J segment lost 4 bases and the V segment lost 2 bases, leaving 6 bases of the junction unmatched. This CDR3 spans 15 amino acids. Germline V gives CDR1 MGHDK, CDR2 SYGVNS. In nucleotides, the CDR3 is TGTGCCAGCAGTGAAGGGTGGCAGGGGGCAGATACGCAGTATTTT. The encoded protein is CASSEGWQGADTQYF.